This passage covers 22 T cell receptor beta chains from one sample sequenced in a study of CD8+ T cells in alopecia areata. Extracted from the samples, RNA was reverse transcribed into cDNA to serve as the sequencing template. Clones were read by immunoSEQ multiplex PCR, and TCRdb kept only the in-frame ones, dropping some. The sample has approximately 150,000 clones, 50% to 65% seen once. Sequenced: CD4+ T cells sorted from blood. These receptors all come from a human donor in good health.

This chain joins TRBV15 and TRBJ2-1, with D perhaps TRBD2 (6 bases). CDR1 LNHNV and CDR2 YYDKDF come from the germline V gene (reference sequence). Trimming removed 1 base at V and 7 bases at J, with 17 bases between. The CDR3 has 16 residues. CDR3 amino acids: CATSRVLLALSNEQFF. In DNA, the CDR3 is TGTGCCACCAGCAGAGTACTACTAGCCCTGAGTAATGAGCAGTTCTTC.

V is TRBV5-5 and J is TRBJ2-7; D is unclear. Germline lookup yields CDR1 SGHKS and CDR2 YYEKEE (reference sequence). The CDR3 consists of 13 residues. Between the trimmed V and J ends, which lost 3 bases and 1 base, there was a span of 8 bases. The CDR3 region has the DNA TGTGCCAGCAGCTCCGCCACGTCCTACGAGCAGTACTTC. Amino acid sequence: CASSSATSYEQYF.

J is TRBJ2-7 and V is TRBV20-1, with D hard to call. The V end lost 6 bases, the J end lost 6 bases, and 9 bases lay between the germline ends. Per germline, CDR1 DFQATT and CDR2 SNEGSKA (reference sequence). This CDR3 contains 10 residues. The CDR3 loop reads CSAQRSEQYF. CDR3 nucleotide sequence: TGCAGTGCCCAGCGTTCCGAGCAGTACTTC.

This chain uses TRBV19 with TRBJ2-3; 11 bases align to TRBD2. With V trimmed by 9 bases and J by 4 bases, 6 bases remained unmatched. This CDR3 is built from 14 residues. CDR1 is LNHDA, CDR2 SQIVND, per germline (reference sequence). The CDR3 coding sequence is TGTGCCAGCTCGACTAGCGGGATGTCAGATACGCAGTATTTT. Encoded protein: CASSTSGMSDTQYF.

This clone was counted a single time. The chain joins TRBV25-1 to TRBJ1-1; no clear D gene. CDR3 length: 15 residues. Trimming pared 0 bases from V and 1 base from J, leaving 9 bases between. Germline-derived CDR1 and CDR2 are MGHDK and SYGVNS. The CDR3 DNA reads as TGTGCCAGCAGTGAATATGAGGCCAAGAACACTGAAGCTTTCTTT. Protein: CASSEYEAKNTEAFF.

The rearrangement links TRBV29-1 to TRBJ2-7, with D perhaps matching TRBD1 or TRBD2 (6 bases each). Germline lookup yields CDR1 SQVTM and CDR2 ANQGSEA. The V end was cut by 6 bases, the J end by 5 bases, with 14 bases between. The CDR3 length is 12 residues. The CDR3 loop reads CSVVQGLDEQYF. CDR3 in DNA: TGCAGCGTGGTACAGGGACTCGACGAGCAGTACTTC.

The chain couples TRBV4-1 to TRBJ2-4; 7 bases agree with TRBD1. In germline, CDR1 is MGHRA, CDR2 YSYEKL. The CDR3 spans 16 residues. The ends lost 1 base at V and 5 bases at J; junction bases unmatched: 8. DNA for the CDR3: TGCGCCAGCAGCCAAGTTGAGACAGGGCGACAAAACATTCAGTACTTC. Protein sequence: CASSQVETGRQNIQYF.

This clone showed up just a few times. This chain uses TRBV30 with TRBJ2-5; 7 bases fit TRBD1. J gave up 1 base and V 5 bases, and 4 bases lay outside the gene matches. Germline loops: CDR1 GTSNPN, CDR2 SVGIG (reference sequence). The CDR3 covers 13 residues. CDR3 region: CAWSTGVQETQYF. The CDR3 DNA reads as TGTGCCTGGTCTACAGGGGTCCAAGAGACCCAGTACTTC.

The gene calls are TRBV30 and TRBJ2-7, with TRBD1 as a possible D gene (5 bases). Germline CDR1 GTSNPN, CDR2 SVGIG (reference sequence). Trimming removed 5 bases at V and 1 base at J, with 9 bases between. The CDR3 runs 12 residues. CDR3 nucleotides: TGTGCCTGGGGGCAGGGATCCTACGAGCAGTACTTC. This gives the protein CAWGQGSYEQYF.

The V and J genes are TRBV12-5 and TRBJ1-5, with 7 bases that match TRBD1. Germline loops: CDR1 LGHNT, CDR2 FRNRAP. The CDR3 is 18 amino acids. With V trimmed by 1 base and J by 3 bases, 12 bases remained unmatched. CDR3 in amino acids: CASGLGFSGTAFNQPQHF. The CDR3 region has the DNA TGTGCTAGTGGTTTGGGATTTTCCGGGACAGCTTTCAATCAGCCCCAGCATTTT.

J is TRBJ2-2 and V is TRBV14; D remains unclear. Deletions cut 2 bases from V and 6 bases from J, with 4 bases between. CDR1 and CDR2 from the germline V gene are SGHDN and FVKESK. The CDR3 has 12 amino acids. CDR3: CASSQLPGELFF. CDR3 bases: TGTGCCAGCAGCCAATTGCCCGGGGAGCTGTTTTTT. The full variable domain, with the rest looked up from reference TRBV14 and TRBJ2-2, is EAGVTQFPSHSVIEKGQTVTLRCDPISGHDNLYWYRRVMGKEIKFLLHFVKESKQDESGMPNNRFLAERTGGTYSTLKVQPAELEDSGVYFCASSQLPGELFFGEGSRLTVL.

The chain employs TRBV29-1 and TRBJ1-2; D may be TRBD1 (5 bases). Trimming stripped 4 bases from V and 4 bases from J, with 13 bases between. Germline loops: CDR1 SQVTM, CDR2 ANQGSEA. The length of the CDR3 is 13 residues. The CDR3 reads CSVGPGGIYGYTF. The DNA for the CDR3 is TGCAGCGTTGGGCCCGGGGGGATCTATGGCTACACCTTC. The variable domain in full, with the rest retrieved from reference TRBV29-1 and TRBJ1-2, is SAVISQKPSRDICQRGTSLTIQCQVDSQVTMMFWYRQQPGQSLTLIATANQGSEATYESGFVIDKFPISRPNLTFSTLTVSNMSPEDSSIYLCSVGPGGIYGYTFGSGTRLTVV.

Only a few counts were recorded for this clone. The chain carries TRBV6-1 and TRBJ2-2; TRBD2 is a possible D gene (5 bases). This CDR3 has 12 residues. V was cut by 7 bases and J by 5 bases, with 8 bases left in between. From germline, CDR1 is MNHNS and CDR2 SASEGT. In DNA, the CDR3 is TGTGCCAGCATCCGGACTACCGGGGAGCTGTTTTTT. It translates to CASIRTTGELFF.

The V and J genes are TRBV5-1 and TRBJ2-5; D gene ambiguous. The germline V gene encodes CDR1 SGHRS and CDR2 YFSETQ. V was trimmed by 0 bases and J by 2 bases, leaving 8 bases between them. The length of the CDR3 is 14 residues. CDR3 DNA sequence: TGCGCCAGCAGCTTGGGGGCGATTCAAGAGACCCAGTACTTC. Residues: CASSLGAIQETQYF.

The rearrangement links TRBV25-1 to TRBJ2-3; D is perhaps TRBD1 or TRBD2 (6 bases each). Germline V gene data show CDR1 as MGHDK and CDR2 as SYGVNS. This CDR3 comprises 15 residues. V lost 7 bases, J lost 3 bases, and 17 bases lay in between. DNA of the CDR3: TGTGCCAGCAAGCAACAGGGACTTGAGACAGATACGCAGTATTTT. It encodes CASKQQGLETDTQYF.

The rearrangement joins TRBV6-1 to TRBJ2-2; TRBD2 matches at 12 bases. CDR3 size: 15 residues. Germline V gives CDR1 MNHNS, CDR2 SASEGT. The V segment lost 4 bases and the J segment 4 bases; nucleotides outside the gene matches: 1. CDR3 region: CASSGLAGVTGELFF. The CDR3 nucleotides are TGTGCCAGCAGTGGACTAGCGGGAGTCACCGGGGAGCTGTTTTTT.

V is TRBV30 and J is TRBJ2-3; 10 nucleotides align to TRBD2. CDR1 and CDR2 from the germline V gene are GTSNPN and SVGIG (reference sequence). Unmatched junction bases numbered 5, after V lost 1 base and J lost 4 bases. The CDR3 is 15 residues long. The CDR3: CAWSATGLAADTQYF. The CDR3 coding sequence is TGTGCCTGGAGTGCAACCGGACTAGCGGCAGATACGCAGTATTTT.

V is TRBV6-5 and J is TRBJ2-7; D might be TRBD2 (5 bases). The ends were cut back, 5 bases at V and 1 base at J, with 15 bases in the middle. Germline lookup yields CDR1 MNHEY and CDR2 SVGAGI. This CDR3 is 15 amino acids long. In DNA form, the CDR3 reads TGTGCCAGCAGTCGAGCTTGGACTGCATCCTACGAGCAGTACTTC. Amino acid sequence: CASSRAWTASYEQYF.

The chain has TRBV29-1 and TRBJ1-2; the match to TRBD1 covers 7 bases. Germline values: CDR1 SQVTM, CDR2 ANQGSEA. The CDR3 has 15 amino acids. The junction had 17 bases not matched to a gene; V was cut back by 6 bases and J by 7 bases. Here the CDR3 DNA reads TGCAGCGTGGCCATTCGGGTGACAGGGCCGGGTGGCTACACCTTC. Amino acid sequence: CSVAIRVTGPGGYTF.

The V call is TRBV29-1, the J call TRBJ2-4; D is possibly TRBD1 or TRBD2 (5 bases each). Germline CDR1 SQVTM, CDR2 ANQGSEA. This CDR3 region has 11 residues. V lost 3 bases and J lost 6, with 6 bases in between. CDR3 DNA: TGCAGCGTTGATGGGGGAAACATTCAGTACTTC. Its translation is CSVDGGNIQYF.

This clone was detected only a few times. The rearrangement uses TRBV30 and TRBJ2-2; D possibly corresponds to TRBD1 (6 bases). The CDR3 has 12 residues. Germline V gene lookup returns CDR1 GTSNPN and CDR2 SVGIG (reference sequence). Trimming removed 4 bases at V and 6 bases at J, with 9 bases between. The CDR3 region is CAWTYRAGELFF. CDR3 DNA sequence: TGTGCCTGGACCTACAGGGCCGGGGAGCTGTTTTTT.

The CDR3 DNA reads TGCAGCGTTGGGGGCCCGGGACAGGGCGGAAACATTCAGTACTTC. It specifies CSVGGPGQGGNIQYF. This chain connects TRBV29-1 to TRBJ2-4; TRBD1 matches 9 bases. The J segment lost 6 bases and the V segment lost 4 bases, leaving 10 bases of the junction unmatched. CDR3 length: 15 residues. Germline V CDR1 and CDR2: SQVTM, ANQGSEA.